This TCR beta chain originates from a study of T cells after yellow fever vaccination (dated by TCRdb to the late 2010s). In terms of the full investigation: The SMART-Seq v4 Ultra Low Input RNA kit was used to prepare libraries from fractions with low cell numbers. Bulk TCR alpha and beta repertoires were sequenced longitudinally to track T-cell clones before and after primary and booster YFV17D yellow fever vaccination. Two healthy male donors made up the cohort, one aged 18 to 29 years and the other aged 30 to 40 years. Blood was collected at multiple timepoints before and after primary and secondary immunization, and bulk PBMC replicates and cell subsets were isolated. Study-wide conclusions, independent of this receptor: A small fraction of clonotypes showed up in both the CD4 and CD8 compartments, probably as a result of convergent recombination. Computational filtering was required because FACS-sorted repertoires could contain abundant contaminating clonotypes from the bulk population. Compared with the primary T-cell response, the secondary T-cell response was weaker but faster, peaking on day 5 rather than day 15. After the booster, most of the clones that had expanded following primary vaccination were detected again (roughly 96% of CD4 and around 88% of CD8), which suggests that memory was broadly maintained. Only a couple of donors were included in the study, so the extent to which the findings can be generalized is limited.

The reads were generated on an Illumina NovaSeq 6000. TCR cDNA was synthesized by 5'RACE template switching, which introduced a universal primer site and unique molecular identifiers. Priming of cDNA synthesis was performed from both the TCR alpha and TCR beta constant segments. Two PCR steps were used to amplify libraries, with sample barcodes and sequencing adapters being added in the second step. Sequencing of libraries was performed on Illumina HiSeq 2500 (2x100 bp) or NovaSeq (2x150 bp). As for the original processing: MIGEC handled demultiplexing of reads and collapsing into UMI consensus sequences, while MiXCR performed V(D)J alignment. Vaccine-responding clonotypes were identified with edgeR using replicate PBMC samples, with FDR below 0.01 and a log2 fold change above 5 up to day 15 being required. CD4 or CD8 identity was assigned to each bulk clonotype according to whether the clonotype was present at higher abundance in the sequenced CD4 repertoire or the sequenced CD8 repertoire. The raw public data were reprocessed by TCRdb itself: fastp quality trimming at Q25, MiXCR clonotype calling, in-frame beta chains only. Records with the same CDR3 protein are collapsed into one entry carrying the most frequent genes and DNA. The V and J calls shown here were made by TCRdb, not taken from the authors' results. This sample lists some 290,000 distinct CDR3 sequences; about 10% were detected once. About 3% of the sample goes to the ten largest clones.

V gives up 4 bases and J gives up 4 bases, and the segment between their germline ends measures 14 bases. The germline V gene yields MNHEY for CDR1 and SVGEGT for CDR2. From its cysteine to its phenylalanine, the CDR3 spans 15 amino acids. Here the CDR3 DNA is all that survives: 45 bases in frame from base 1. The treatment or condition label corresponds to: live attenuated yellow fever vaccine strain. A standard Ficoll-Paque protocol was used to isolate PBMCs from peripheral blood. CD4 and CD8 T-cell fractions were isolated with Dynabeads CD4 and CD8 positive selection kits. TriZol was used to extract RNA from bulk PBMCs, CD4 and CD8 fractions, and dextramer-positive and dextramer-negative fractions. For this clonotype: It lacks a known antigen. No base qualities exist here, and no much larger clone lies one base off it.

The sample was CD4+ T cells sorted from PBMCs, taken 45 days after the yellow fever booster vaccination. This receptor was obtained from a man younger than 35 who received the YFV17D yellow fever vaccine. This chain joins TRBV6-2 or TRBV6-3 to TRBJ1-5; no confident D gene assignment can be made. The CDR3 region has the sequence CASSLNSGTNQPQHF. The DNA reads TGTGCCAGCAGTTTAAACTCGGGCACGAATCAGCCCCAGCATTTT.